A selection of T cell receptor beta chains follows, all from one sample in a study of blood T cell repertoires in COVID-19. The assay was immunoSEQ multiplex PCR, and TCRdb's table has in-frame clones only and misses some. The data contain over 60,000 clones, about 91% of them singletons. Sequences were obtained from peripheral blood. These TCRs come from a woman aged 50 to 60 with active COVID-19. Both conserved end residues are part of each CDR3. The D gene is left open where the match is weak. Only part of the rows carry a size: once, few, many, or a class if the clone is expanded.

v_gene	abundance	j_gene	d_gene	CDR3aa	CDR3nt
TRBV7-9	few	TRBJ2-7	-	CASSSRDFVYEQYF	TGTGCCAGCAGCTCCCGGGACTTCGTCTACGAGCAGTACTTC
TRBV14	-	TRBJ1-2	-	CASSQGGAGYGYTF	TGTGCCAGCAGCCAGGGGGGGGCCGGCTATGGCTACACCTTC
TRBV6-5	-	TRBJ2-7	TRBD2	CASRTTGTIKREQYF	TGTGCCAGCAGAACGACCGGGACTATAAAAAGGGAGCAGTACTTC
TRBV6-5	-	TRBJ2-7	-	CASSYSDNEQYF	TGTGCCAGCAGTTACTCCGACAACGAGCAGTACTTC
TRBV7-6	-	TRBJ2-7	TRBD2	CASSSKKGLAFYEQYF	TGTGCCAGCAGCTCTAAAAAGGGACTAGCGTTCTACGAGCAGTACTTC
TRBV5-8	-	TRBJ2-1	TRBD1	CASSSGTGTNNEQFF	TGTGCCAGCAGCTCTGGGACAGGGACTAACAATGAGCAGTTCTTC
TRBV29-1	once	TRBJ2-1	-	CSVKTDYNEQFF	TGCAGCGTTAAGACAGACTACAATGAGCAGTTCTTC
TRBV29-1	-	TRBJ2-5	-	CSVEGRDGRTLIAQYF	TGCAGCGTTGAAGGGAGGGATGGCAGGACATTGATCGCCCAGTACTTC
TRBV30	-	TRBJ2-3	-	CAWDLGDTQYF	TGTGCCTGGGACCTCGGAGATACGCAGTATTTT
TRBV3-1/TRBV3-2	-	TRBJ1-5	TRBD1	CASSPRTGTGDQPQHF	TGTGCCAGCAGTCCTAGAACCGGGACAGGTGATCAGCCCCAGCATTTT
TRBV5-1	-	TRBJ2-5	-	CASTPGSQETQYF	TGCGCCAGCACCCCCGGGTCCCAAGAGACCCAGTACTTC
TRBV4-1	-	TRBJ2-1	TRBD2	CASSQYGRASDEQFF	TGCGCCAGCAGCCAATACGGGAGGGCGTCCGATGAGCAGTTCTTC
TRBV9	-	TRBJ2-7	TRBD2	CASSMGLAGGNDEQYF	TGTGCCAGCAGCATGGGACTAGCGGGAGGGAACGACGAGCAGTACTTC
TRBV3-1/TRBV3-2	-	TRBJ2-5	TRBD2	CASSQEIAGGETQYF	TGTGCCAGCAGCCAAGAAATAGCGGGGGGGGAGACCCAGTACTTC
TRBV24-1	-	TRBJ2-1	-	CATSGGKGNEQFF	TGTGCCACCAGCGGCGGGAAGGGCAATGAGCAGTTCTTC
TRBV4-1	-	TRBJ2-7	-	CASSQEGRAYEQYF	TGCGCCAGCAGCCAAGAGGGCAGAGCCTACGAGCAGTACTTC
TRBV5-1	-	TRBJ2-7	TRBD2	CASSWPRGSGRDEQYF	TGCGCCAGCAGCTGGCCCCGGGGTAGCGGGAGGGACGAGCAGTACTTC
TRBV7-3	-	TRBJ2-1	-	CASSSSMTRTAYNEQFF	TGTGCCAGCAGCTCCTCAATGACTAGGACTGCCTACAATGAGCAGTTCTTC
TRBV7-9	once	TRBJ2-3	-	CASRPFRGGTDTQYF	TGTGCCAGCCGGCCATTTCGGGGAGGCACAGATACGCAGTATTTT
TRBV11-2	-	TRBJ2-1	TRBD2	CASSLYRFGAGGPYNEQFF	TGTGCCAGCAGCTTATATCGATTTGGGGCGGGAGGGCCTTACAATGAGCAGTTCTTC
TRBV18	-	TRBJ2-7	-	CASSPSGGYSYEQYF	TGTGCCAGCTCACCCTCGGGGGGCTATTCCTACGAGCAGTACTTC
TRBV6-5	-	TRBJ2-1	TRBD2	CASSYSPAGWDNEQFF	TGTGCCAGCAGTTACTCCCCAGCGGGATGGGACAATGAGCAGTTCTTC
TRBV28	-	TRBJ1-4	-	CASRIQGRLFF	TGTGCCAGCAGAATACAGGGCAGACTGTTTTTT
TRBV29-1	few	TRBJ1-1	TRBD1	CSVVPTAGTGDTEAFF	TGCAGCGTGGTCCCAACTGCCGGGACAGGGGACACTGAAGCTTTCTTT
TRBV19	-	TRBJ1-5	-	CASTTPMGQYSNQPQHF	TGTGCCAGTACTACACCAATGGGGCAGTATAGCAATCAGCCCCAGCATTTT
TRBV5-1	-	TRBJ2-5	TRBD1	CASSLRTGGDQTQYF	TGCGCCAGCAGCCTACGGACAGGGGGCGACCAGACCCAGTACTTC
TRBV5-8	-	TRBJ2-2	TRBD2	CASSYGTSGTGELFF	TGTGCCAGCAGCTACGGGACTAGCGGCACCGGGGAGCTGTTTTTT
TRBV11-1	-	TRBJ2-2	TRBD1	CASSLARQGSRTGELFF	TGTGCCAGCAGCTTAGCGAGACAGGGCTCCAGGACCGGGGAGCTGTTTTTT
TRBV6-1	-	TRBJ1-1	-	CASSDRGNTEAFF	TGTGCCAGCAGTGACAGGGGGAACACTGAAGCTTTCTTT
TRBV21-1	-	TRBJ1-6	-	CASSYDCGANGANSPLHF	-
TRBV5-1	-	TRBJ2-1	-	CASSLGGAGNNEQFF	TGCGCCAGCAGCTTGGGTGGGGCGGGAAACAATGAGCAGTTCTTC
TRBV29-1	-	TRBJ1-2	-	CSVDSQGGYGYTF	TGCAGCGTTGATTCGCAGGGAGGCTATGGCTACACCTTC
TRBV25-1	-	TRBJ2-1	-	CASIYSQSSYNEQFF	TGTGCCAGCATATACAGCCAGAGCTCCTACAATGAGCAGTTCTTC
TRBV29-1	-	TRBJ2-3	-	CSVETSSDTQYF	TGCAGCGTTGAAACTAGCTCCGATACGCAGTATTTT
TRBV9	-	TRBJ2-7	-	CASSVDGVGTYEQYF	TGTGCCAGCAGCGTGGACGGGGTGGGGACCTACGAGCAGTACTTC
TRBV7-6	-	TRBJ2-1	TRBD2	CASSSTLTSGRANEQFF	TGTGCCAGCAGCTCTACCCTCACTAGCGGGAGAGCCAATGAGCAGTTCTTC
TRBV5-1	-	TRBJ2-7	TRBD2	CASSLAESSGSYEQYF	TGCGCCAGCAGCTTGGCCGAGTCTAGCGGGAGTTACGAGCAGTACTTC
TRBV6-5	-	TRBJ2-1	TRBD2	CASSFREGPDNEQFF	TGTGCCAGCAGTTTTCGGGAGGGCCCCGACAATGAGCAGTTCTTC
TRBV5-1	-	TRBJ2-1	-	CASSDGSLNTGEQFF	TGCGCCAGCAGCGACGGGAGCCTAAATACAGGTGAGCAGTTCTTC
TRBV30	-	TRBJ2-1	-	CAWSLLVADEQFF	TGTGCCTGGAGTCTACTAGTCGCCGATGAGCAGTTCTTC
TRBV5-1	few	TRBJ2-7	TRBD1	CASSLEGQGYEQYF	TGCGCCAGCAGCTTGGAGGGACAGGGCTACGAGCAGTACTTC
TRBV3-1/TRBV3-2	-	TRBJ2-2	-	CASSRETSWYTGELFF	TGTGCCAGCAGCCGAGAGACTAGTTGGTACACCGGGGAGCTGTTTTTT
TRBV11-2	-	TRBJ2-1	-	CASATSRDYNEQFF	TGTGCGAGCGCTACTAGTCGGGACTACAATGAGCAGTTCTTC
TRBV6-5	few	TRBJ2-2	TRBD2	CASYGRLDGELFF	TGTGCCAGCTACGGGAGGCTGGACGGGGAGCTGTTTTTT
TRBV30	-	TRBJ2-2	-	CAWSVQSGELFF	TGTGCCTGGAGTGTACAATCCGGGGAGCTGTTTTTT
TRBV6-5	-	TRBJ2-3	-	CASSPGDTDTQYF	TGTGCCAGCAGTCCGGGGGACACAGATACGCAGTATTTT
TRBV10-3	-	TRBJ1-3	-	CAIRDSFSGNTIYF	TGTGCCATCAGGGACTCCTTCTCTGGAAACACCATATATTTT
TRBV25-1	-	TRBJ1-3	-	CASGISGNTIYF	TGTGCCAGTGGCATCTCTGGAAACACCATATATTTT
TRBV27	-	TRBJ2-3	TRBD2	CASTLAAGTDTQYF	TGTGCCAGCACCCTAGCGGCGGGCACAGATACGCAGTATTTT
TRBV27	-	TRBJ1-5	-	CASRKLENHQPQHF	TGTGCCAGCCGAAAGTTGGAGAATCATCAGCCCCAGCATTTT
TRBV28	-	TRBJ1-4	-	CASSSPRRLLNEKLFF	TGTGCCAGCAGTTCCCCTAGGCGGTTACTAAATGAAAAACTGTTTTTT
TRBV18	-	TRBJ2-5	TRBD2	CASSPLYGAGVQETQYF	TGTGCCAGCTCACCACTTTATGGGGCGGGAGTGCAAGAGACCCAGTACTTC
TRBV16	-	TRBJ1-1	TRBD1	CASSQLQGTEAFF	TGTGCCAGCAGCCAATTACAGGGGACTGAAGCTTTCTTT
TRBV4-1	-	TRBJ2-7	TRBD2	CASSQHGGEQYF	TGCGCCAGCAGCCAACACGGGGGGGAGCAGTACTTC
TRBV19	-	TRBJ1-5	-	CASSIVADSNQPQHF	TGTGCCAGTAGTATAGTGGCAGACTCCAATCAGCCCCAGCATTTT